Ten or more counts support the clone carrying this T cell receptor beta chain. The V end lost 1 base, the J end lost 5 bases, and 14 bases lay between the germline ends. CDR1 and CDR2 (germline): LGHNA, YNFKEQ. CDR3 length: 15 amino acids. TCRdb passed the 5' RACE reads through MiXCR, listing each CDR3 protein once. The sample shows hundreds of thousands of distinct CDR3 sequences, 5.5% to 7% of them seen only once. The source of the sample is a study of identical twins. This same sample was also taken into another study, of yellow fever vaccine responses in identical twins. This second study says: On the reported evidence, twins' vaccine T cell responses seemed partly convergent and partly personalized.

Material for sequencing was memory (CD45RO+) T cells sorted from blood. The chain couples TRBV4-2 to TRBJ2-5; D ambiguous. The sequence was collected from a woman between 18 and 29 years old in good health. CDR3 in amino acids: CASSQVRTPRETQYF. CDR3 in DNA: TGTGCCAGCAGCCAAGTACGAACCCCTCGGGAGACCCAGTACTTC.